This T cell receptor beta chain originates from a study of CD8 T cells in Susac syndrome. Findings of the study overall: Regarding the TCR sequencing and HLA analysis, the study admitted that a relatively small number of individuals were involved.

An input of about 0.5 to 1 ug of RNA was subjected to reverse transcription using random hexamers. The immunoSEQ assay covered 54 Vbeta and 13 Jbeta segments for CDR3. Each CDR3 protein is one row after TCRdb ran MiXCR on the immunoSEQ multiplex PCR reads. The data hold around 150,000 distinct CDR3 sequences, with approximately 96% observed a single time. V lost 0 bases, J lost 5 bases, and 7 bases lay in between. CDR3 size: 13 residues. The germline CDR1 and CDR2 sequences are SEHNR and FQNEAQ (reference sequence). This clonotype was counted a single time. Antigen: not known. Sequencing of TCR beta was carried out in blood CD8+ and CD4+ T cells. Both CD4+ and CD8+ T cells were negatively isolated, and TEMRA cells underwent FACS enrichment.

The TCR originated in a human donor with multiple sclerosis. This chain links TRBV7-9 with TRBJ1-1; D unresolved. Sequencing input: CD4+ T cells from PBMCs. CDR3 nucleotide sequence: TGTGCCAGCAGCTTAGCGTTGGGAACTGAAGCTTTCTTT. Translated: CASSLALGTEAFF.